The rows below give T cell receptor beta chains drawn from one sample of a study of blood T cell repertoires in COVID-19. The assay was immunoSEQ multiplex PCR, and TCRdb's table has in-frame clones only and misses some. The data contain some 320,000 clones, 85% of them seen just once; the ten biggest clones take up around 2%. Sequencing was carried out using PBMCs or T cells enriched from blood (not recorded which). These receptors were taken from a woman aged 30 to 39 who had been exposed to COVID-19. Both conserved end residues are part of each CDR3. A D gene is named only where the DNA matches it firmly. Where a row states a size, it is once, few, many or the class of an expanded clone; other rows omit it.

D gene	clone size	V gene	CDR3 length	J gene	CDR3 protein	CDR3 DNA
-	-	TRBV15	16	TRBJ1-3	CATSRDQGLTGNTIYF	TGTGCCACCAGCAGAGATCAGGGATTGACGGGAAACACCATATATTTT
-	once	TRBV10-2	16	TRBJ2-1	CASSERGTTSYNEQFF	TGCGCCAGCAGTGAGCGCGGGACGACATCTTACAATGAGCAGTTCTTC
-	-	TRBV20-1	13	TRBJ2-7	CSASSDRQYEQYF	TGCAGTGCTAGTAGCGACAGACAGTACGAGCAGTACTTC
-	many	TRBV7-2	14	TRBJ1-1	CASSLAYMNTEAFF	TGTGCCAGCAGCTTAGCTTACATGAACACTGAAGCTTTCTTT
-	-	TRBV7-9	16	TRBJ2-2	CASSSQGGSNTGELFF	TGTGCCAGCAGCTCTCAGGGGGGCTCGAACACCGGGGAGCTGTTTTTT
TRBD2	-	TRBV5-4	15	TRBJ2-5	CASSLDGTSSGSKYF	TGTGCCAGCAGCTTGGATGGGACTAGCAGTGGGTCTAAGTACTTC
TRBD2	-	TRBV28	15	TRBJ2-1	CASSLLAGATNEQFF	TGTGCCAGCAGTTTATTAGCGGGAGCGACCAATGAGCAGTTCTTC
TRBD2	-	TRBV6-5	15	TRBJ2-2	CASSYLAGSVWELFF	TGTGCCAGCAGTTATCTAGCGGGGTCGGTTTGGGAGCTGTTTTTT
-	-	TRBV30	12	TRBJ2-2	CAWSLLTGELFF	TGTGCCTGGAGTCTTCTGACCGGGGAGCTGTTTTTT
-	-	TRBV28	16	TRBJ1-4	CASSPTDSGVREKLFF	TGTGCCAGCAGTCCGACCGACAGTGGTGTTCGTGAAAAACTGTTTTTT
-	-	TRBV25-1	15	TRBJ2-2	CASSWTTPPTGELFF	TGTGCCAGCAGCTGGACTACCCCCCCAACCGGGGAGCTGTTTTTT
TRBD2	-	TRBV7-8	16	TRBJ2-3	CASSLELAGSTDTQYF	TGTGCCAGCAGCTTAGAACTAGCGGGGAGCACAGATACGCAGTATTTT
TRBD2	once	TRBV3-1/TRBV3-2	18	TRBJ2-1	CASSQDQYGRASYNEQFF	TGTGCCAGCAGCCAAGATCAGTACGGGAGGGCGTCCTACAATGAGCAGTTCTTC
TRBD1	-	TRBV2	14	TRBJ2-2	CASIRQGVNGELFF	TGTGCCAGCATTAGACAGGGGGTTAACGGGGAGCTGTTTTTT